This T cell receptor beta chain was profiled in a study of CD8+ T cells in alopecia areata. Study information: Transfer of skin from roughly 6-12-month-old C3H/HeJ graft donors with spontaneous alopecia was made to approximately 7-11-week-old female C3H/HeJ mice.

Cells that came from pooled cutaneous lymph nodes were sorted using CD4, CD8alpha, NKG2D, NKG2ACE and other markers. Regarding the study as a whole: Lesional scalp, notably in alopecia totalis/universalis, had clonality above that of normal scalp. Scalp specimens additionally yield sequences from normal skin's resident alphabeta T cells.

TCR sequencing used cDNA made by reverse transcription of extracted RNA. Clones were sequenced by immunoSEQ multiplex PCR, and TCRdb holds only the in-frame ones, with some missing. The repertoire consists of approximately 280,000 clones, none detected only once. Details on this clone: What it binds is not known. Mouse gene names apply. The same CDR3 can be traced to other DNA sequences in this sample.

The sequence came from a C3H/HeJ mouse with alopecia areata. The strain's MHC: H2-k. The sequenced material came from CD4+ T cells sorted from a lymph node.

This CDR3 reads CAWSQGANTEVFF. The DNA read from the CDR3 is TGTGCCTGGAGCCAGGGTGCAAACACA. V is TRBV31 and J is TRBJ1-1; a possible D gene is TRBD1 (5 bases). The CDR3 extends 4 residues past the end of the read, so its final part is completed from the germline J gene. The CDR3 contains 13 residues. CDR1 and CDR2 from the germline V gene are GKSSPN and SITVG. Trimming shortened V by 3 bases and J by 0 bases, and 8 bases separated the two germline ends. Complete variable domain (other parts from reference TRBV31 and TRBJ1-1): AQTIHQWPVAEIKAVGSPLSLGCTIKGKSSPNLYWYWQATGGTLQQLFYSITVGQVESVVQLNLSASRPKDDQFILSTEKLLLSHSGFYLCAWSQGANTEVFFGKGTRLTVV.